This note documents a single T cell receptor (beta chain) sequence. Its specificity is unknown. A clone one base away is much larger, so this may be a read error. The sample is drawn from a study of post-analysis software for immune sequencing data. Study-wide background: Disease courses included relapsing-remitting, secondary progressive and progressive-relapsing multiple sclerosis.

Findings of the study overall: Among roughly 5 TRBV segments more frequent in patients than controls were TRBV5-6, TRBV5-1 and TRBV20-1.

Every TCR beta cDNA library bore unique molecular identifiers. MiXCR, run by TCRdb on the PCR reads, gives a single entry per CDR3 protein. Of approximately 150,000 distinct CDR3 sequences listed, approximately 30% are singletons. The CDR3 is 13 residues long. Input material: blood. The sequence derives from a girl aged 5-17 years with multiple sclerosis. The rearrangement uses TRBV12-3 or TRBV12-4 and TRBJ2-1, with D possibly being TRBD1 (5 bases). The assigned J gene may be wrong: the sequence end matches TRBJ2-7 better. This CDR3 is CASTDSSYNEQYF. Written as DNA, the CDR3 is TGTGCCAGCACTGACAGCTCCTACAATGAGCAGTACTTC.